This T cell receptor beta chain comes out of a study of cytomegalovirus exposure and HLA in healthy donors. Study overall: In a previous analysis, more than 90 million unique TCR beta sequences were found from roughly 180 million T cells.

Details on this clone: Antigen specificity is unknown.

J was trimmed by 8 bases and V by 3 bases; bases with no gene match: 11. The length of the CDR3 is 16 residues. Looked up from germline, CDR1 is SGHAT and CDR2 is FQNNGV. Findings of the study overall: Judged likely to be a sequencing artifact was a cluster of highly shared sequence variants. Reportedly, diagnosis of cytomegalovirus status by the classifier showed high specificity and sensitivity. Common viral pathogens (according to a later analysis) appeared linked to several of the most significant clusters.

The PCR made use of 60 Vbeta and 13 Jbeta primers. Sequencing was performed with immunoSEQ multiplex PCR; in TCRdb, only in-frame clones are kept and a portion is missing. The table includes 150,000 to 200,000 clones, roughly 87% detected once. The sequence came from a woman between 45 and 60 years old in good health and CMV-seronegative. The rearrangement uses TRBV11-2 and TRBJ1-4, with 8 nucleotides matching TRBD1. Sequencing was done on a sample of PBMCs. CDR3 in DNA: TGTGCCAGCAGCTTGGGGGCCCCAGGGGGCGGCGAAAAACTGTTTTTT. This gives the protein CASSLGAPGGGEKLFF.